What follows is one T cell receptor beta chain and its context. Its antigen remains unknown. Antigen-specific CD4+ T cell clonotypes were called by their expansion after viral peptide-pool culture in ViraFEST. Cells that had been cultured for 10 days were the source of isolated CD4+ T cells. None of these healthy vaccinees had been infected with SARS-CoV-2 before vaccination. This sample was taken from a study of vaccination effects on CD4 cells after COVID-19. Repertoires were generated with immunoSEQ multiplex PCR, while TCRdb's copy carries only in-frame clones and drops some. Here the sample spans 77,000 or so clones, over 70% being singletons. This TCR came from a human donor who received a COVID-19 vaccine. Sequencing was performed on CD4+ T cells from PBMCs cultured with SARS-CoV-2 spike peptides, taken before COVID-19 vaccination.

In DNA form, the CDR3 reads TGTGCCTGGAGTGTAATCGGGGGAAACACAGATACGCAGTATTTT. Translating it yields CAWSVIGGNTDTQYF. V usage is TRBV30 and J usage is TRBJ2-3; tentative D call: TRBD2 (6 bases). The CDR3 has 15 amino acids. The germline V gene encodes CDR1 GTSNPN and CDR2 SVGIG (reference sequence). V was shortened by 0 bases and J by 2 bases, with 12 bases between the two germline ends.